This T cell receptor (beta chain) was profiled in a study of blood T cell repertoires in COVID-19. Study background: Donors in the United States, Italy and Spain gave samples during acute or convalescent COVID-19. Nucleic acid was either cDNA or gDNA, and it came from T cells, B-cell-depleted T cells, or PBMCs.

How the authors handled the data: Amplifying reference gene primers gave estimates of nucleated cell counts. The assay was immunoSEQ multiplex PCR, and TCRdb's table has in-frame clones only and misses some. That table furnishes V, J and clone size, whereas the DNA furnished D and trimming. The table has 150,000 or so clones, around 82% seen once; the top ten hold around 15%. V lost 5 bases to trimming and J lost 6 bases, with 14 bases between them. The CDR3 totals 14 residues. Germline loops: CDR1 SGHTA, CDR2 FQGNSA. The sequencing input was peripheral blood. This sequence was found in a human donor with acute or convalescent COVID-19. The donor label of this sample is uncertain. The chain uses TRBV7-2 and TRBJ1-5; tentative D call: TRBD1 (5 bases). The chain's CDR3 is CASSPGGSGQPQHF. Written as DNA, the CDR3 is TGTGCCAGCAGCCCGGGGGGATCGGGTCAGCCCCAGCATTTT.